These 7 T cell receptor beta chains were all obtained from the same sample, sequenced in a study of vaccination effects on CD4 cells after COVID-19 (dated by TCRdb to between 2021 and 2024). No antigen has been identified for these receptors. Libraries were constructed by the immunoSEQ multiplex PCR assay. The table was pulled from immuneACCESS by TCRdb, which kept in-frame rearrangements only. Such tables lose some clones; where checked, under half of the loss comes from unresolved V genes, and the rest has no known cause. Recorded for this sample are under 15,000 clones; about three quarters of them occurred a single time. In total, the top ten clones hold 25% to 35% of the sample. The ViraFEST assay stimulated PBMC with viral peptide pools and then used TCR sequencing to identify antigen-specific CD4+ T cell clonotypes by expansion. After about 9 days of culture, CD4+ T cells were isolated with the EasySep CD4+ T cell isolation kit. PCR-confirmed SARS-CoV-2 infection had occurred in convalescent patients between March and December 2020, before the Alpha, Beta and Delta variants emerged in the United States. Two doses of either the BNT162b2 or the mRNA-1273 mRNA SARS-CoV-2 vaccine were administered to participants.

The sequenced sample was CD4+ T cells from PBMCs cultured with HCoV-NL63 spike peptides, obtained after COVID-19 vaccination. Explained via the paper, the cell subset or site label denotes: HCoV-NL63 spike overlapping peptide pool stimulation. These receptors were taken from a human donor who had a prior SARS-CoV-2 infection.

V usage is TRBV6-2 or TRBV6-3 and J usage is TRBJ2-1; a possible D gene is TRBD1 (6 bases). The CDR3 length is 15 residues. V was trimmed by 2 bases and J by 2 bases, leaving 10 bases between them. CDR1 and CDR2 (germline): MNHEY, SVGEGT. The CDR3 protein is CASSYRQGTYNEQFF. The CDR3, as DNA: TGTGCCAGCAGTTACCGCCAGGGGACCTACAATGAGCAGTTCTTC.

The chain links TRBV4-2 to TRBJ2-2; no definite D call. The CDR3 consists of 14 residues. Trimming cost V 0 bases and J 6 bases, with 8 bases left between them. CDR1 and CDR2 from the germline V gene are LGHNA and YNFKEQ. In nucleotides, the CDR3 is TGTGCCAGCAGCCAAGAGTGGTGGGCCGGGGAGCTGTTTTTT. The encoded protein is CASSQEWWAGELFF.

This sequence joins TRBV7-6 and TRBJ1-1, with unresolved D. This CDR3 comprises 14 residues. The V and J ends lost 5 bases and 3 bases respectively, with 13 bases between them. CDR1 and CDR2 from the germline V gene are SGHVS and FNYEAQ. The CDR3 bases are TGTGCCAGCAGCGTCCAATTGGATTACACTGAAGCTTTCTTT. It encodes CASSVQLDYTEAFF. The variable domain in full, with the rest retrieved from reference TRBV7-6 and TRBJ1-1, is GAGVSQSPRYKVTKRGQDVALRCDPISGHVSLYWYRQALGQGPEFLTYFNYEAQQDKSGLPNDRFSAERPEGSISTLTIQRTEQRDSAMYRCASSVQLDYTEAFFGQGTRLTVV.

This chain links TRBV5-4 with TRBJ2-5, with D perhaps given as TRBD1 or TRBD2 (5 bases each). This CDR3 has 14 amino acids. The V gene's germline CDR1 is SGHNT and CDR2 YYREEE (reference sequence). Trimming left V 0 bases short and J 5 bases short, with 11 bases between. CDR3 DNA sequence: TGTGCCAGCAGCTTGGCAGGGCCGGGGGAGACCCAGTACTTC. This codes for CASSLAGPGETQYF.

The chain couples TRBV18 to TRBJ2-1; D gene unclear. The CDR3 spans 12 residues. Germline CDR1 KGHSH, CDR2 LQKENI. Trimming pared 3 bases from V and 8 bases from J, leaving 8 bases between. CDR3 region: CASSPSSDEQFF. CDR3 coding DNA: TGTGCCAGCTCACCTTCTTCCGATGAGCAGTTCTTC.

The chain carries TRBV10-3 and TRBJ1-1; D unresolved. The V end was cut by 8 bases, the J end by 5 bases, with 15 bases between. CDR1 ENHRY and CDR2 SYGVKD come from the germline V gene. This CDR3 has 13 amino acids. The DNA for the CDR3 is TGTGCCATCCGGTTTGCCACGGGGACTGAAGCTTTCTTT. Protein product: CAIRFATGTEAFF.

This rearrangement joins TRBV2 to TRBJ2-7; 8 bases are shared with TRBD1. The CDR3 is 14 amino acids. Losses at the gene ends were 5 bases for V and 2 bases for J; bases not matched to a gene: 5. From germline, CDR1 is SNHLY and CDR2 FYNNEI. CDR3 nucleotide sequence: TGTGCCAGCAGTTCTACGACAGGGGCCTACGAGCAGTACTTC. It codes for CASSSTTGAYEQYF.